This T cell receptor beta chain was obtained from a study of blood T cells in healthy people across ages (dated by TCRdb to between 2015 and 2016). Background for the entire study: In model experiments, template switching captured roughly one uniquely barcoded TCR beta cDNA molecule for every two T cells. To avoid experimental bias, donors of different ages were randomly spread across the sequencing lanes. Using deep sequencing normalized with unique cDNA molecular identifiers, the study measured how TCR beta repertoire diversity changes with age. The study analyzed two additional independent replicas of 1 million unique cDNA reads from the same blood draw for two donors, one aged 18 to 30 and one aged 80 or older. Donors were grouped into four age groups: young (average approximately 15 years), middle-aged (roughly 37), aged (approximately 58) and long-lived (82). The paper as a whole reports these results and caveats: As age increased, observed TCR beta diversity per million T cells dropped in a roughly linear way, and a significant reduction was already evident by age 40. A strong correlation was found between observed TCR beta diversity and the percentage of naive T cells measured by flow cytometry. Total diversity estimates from one million sequenced T cells were considered lower bounds and underestimates. Conclusive comparison of naive and antigen-experienced compartments was prevented by the profiling of bulk unsorted PBMCs. Because the CMV infection status of the donors was unknown, age-related changes in expanded clonotypes may potentially have been confounded. Compared with the aged group, more naive CD4+ T cells, fewer expanded clones and increased TCR diversity were shown by the long-lived group, suggesting age selection.

Library preparation employed 5' RACE. The listed sequencing device is Illumina HiSeq 2500. A second PCR of about 7 to 12 cycles was run with a J-beta primer mix and a sample-barcoded 5' primer. Each TCR beta cDNA molecule received a unique molecular identifier from a template-switch 5' adaptor carrying 12 random nucleotides. Each sample yielded at least 2.5 million CDR3-containing paired-end reads. The Mint cDNA synthesis kit, primed by a TRBC-specific oligonucleotide, was used to synthesize first-strand cDNA from all RNA. Following uracil-DNA glycosylase treatment, all cDNA underwent a first 18-cycle PCR with the universal primers M1SS and BC2_uni_R. For the original study's pipeline: Normalization of each sample was performed by random selection of 1 million high-quality reads, each carrying a distinct molecular identifier. Reads sharing molecular identifiers were discarded rather than binned into consensus sequences. MiTCR, run with a Q25 quality threshold and the strictest error-elimination algorithm, handled CDR3 identification, clonotype clustering and error correction. Lower-bound total TCR beta diversity was estimated with a nonparametric unseen species model using Euler transformation. Using fastp at Q25 and MiXCR, TCRdb reprocessed the public reads and kept productive beta chains. Identical CDR3 proteins give one entry, which carries the most common genes and DNA. The V and J calls here are based on TCRdb, not the publication. This sample holds hundreds of thousands of distinct CDR3 sequences; 21% were observed only once. The biggest ten clones account for roughly 3.9% of the sample.

The V end loses 6 bases and the J end loses 4 bases, and a stretch of 15 bases separates them. CDR3 length: 14 amino acids, cysteine to phenylalanine. The sequence is cut down to CDR3 DNA, 42 bases in frame from base 1. According to the germline V gene (reference sequence), CDR1 reads LGHDT and CDR2 reads YNNKEL. Donors were about 36 systemically healthy Caucasian individuals from Russia aged roughly 6 to 90 years. Each donor gave 8 to 10 milliliters of peripheral blood, drawn into EDTA-treated Vacutainer tubes. Ficoll-Paque density-gradient centrifugation was used to isolate PBMCs, with at least 6.5 million per sample. Total RNA, at least 6 micrograms per sample, was extracted from PBMCs with Trizol reagent. For every donor, an aliquot of PBMCs went through flow cytometry to measure the percentages of naive CD45RAhigh/CD27high T cells. This clonotype was seen a few times. This clone's antigen is unknown. No qualities accompany the bases; no much larger clone lies one base away.

The receptor comes from a man in his 70s in good health. Sequencing input: blood. Here the chain combines TRBV3-1 and TRBJ2-5; the D segment is perhaps TRBD1 or TRBD2, each sharing 5 matched bases. CDR3 protein: CASSHRRDGETQYF. The sequenced DNA is TGTGCCAGCAGTCATCGCCGGGACGGAGAGACCCAGTACTTC.